This entry concerns a single T cell receptor beta chain. Its antigen is currently unknown. The CDR3 is made up of 11 amino acids. The germline V and J ends were trimmed by 4 bases and 9 bases, with 7 bases remaining between them. The germline CDR1 and CDR2 sequences are MNHNS and SASEGT. This entry comes from a study of shared clonotypes between healthy human individuals. Generated by immunoSEQ multiplex PCR, the TCRdb table keeps only in-frame clones and is missing some. The profile covers approximately 980,000 clones, with approximately 76% appearing a single time and roughly 1.5% taken by the ten largest. Study results and limitations: The study found lower generation probabilities in non-shared clonotypes than in those shared by all four donors. Sequencing depth was expected to influence donor clonotype sharing.

The J gene is TRBJ2-1, the V gene TRBV6-1; no clear D gene. This receptor was identified in a man aged 18 to 29 in good health. Sequencing input: memory CD4+ T cells sorted from blood. Subset given: CD45RA-negative fraction. As DNA, the CDR3 is TGTGCCAGCAGTGTTAGGTCTGAGCAGTTCTTC. Translated: CASSVRSEQFF.